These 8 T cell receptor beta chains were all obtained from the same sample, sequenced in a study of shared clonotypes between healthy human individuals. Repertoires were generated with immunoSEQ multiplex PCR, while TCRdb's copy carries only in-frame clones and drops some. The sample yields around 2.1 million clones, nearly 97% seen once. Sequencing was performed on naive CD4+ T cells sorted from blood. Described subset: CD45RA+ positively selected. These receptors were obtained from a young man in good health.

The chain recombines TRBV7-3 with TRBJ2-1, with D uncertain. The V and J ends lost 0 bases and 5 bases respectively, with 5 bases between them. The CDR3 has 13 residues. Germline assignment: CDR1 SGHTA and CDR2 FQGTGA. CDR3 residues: CASSLTGNNEQFF. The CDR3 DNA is TGTGCCAGCAGCTTAACGGGTAACAATGAGCAGTTCTTC.

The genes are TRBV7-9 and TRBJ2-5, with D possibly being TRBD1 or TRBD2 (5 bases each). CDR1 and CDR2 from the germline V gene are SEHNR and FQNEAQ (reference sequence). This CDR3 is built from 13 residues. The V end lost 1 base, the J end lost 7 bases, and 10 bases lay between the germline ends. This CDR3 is CASSLGGPGTQYF. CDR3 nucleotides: TGTGCCAGCAGCTTAGGGGGACCTGGGACCCAGTACTTC. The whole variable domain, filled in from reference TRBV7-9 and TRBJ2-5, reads DTGVSQNPRHKITKRGQNVTFRCDPISEHNRLYWYRQTLGQGPEFLTYFQNEAQLEKSRLLSDRFSAERPKGSFSTLEIQRTEQGDSAMYLCASSLGGPGTQYFGPGTRLLVL.

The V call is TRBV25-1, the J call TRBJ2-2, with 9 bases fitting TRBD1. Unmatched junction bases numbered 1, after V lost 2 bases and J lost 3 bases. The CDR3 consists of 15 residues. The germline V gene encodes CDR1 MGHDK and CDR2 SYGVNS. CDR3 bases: TGTGCCAGCAGTGAAGGGACAGGGTACACCGGGGAGCTGTTTTTT. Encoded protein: CASSEGTGYTGELFF.

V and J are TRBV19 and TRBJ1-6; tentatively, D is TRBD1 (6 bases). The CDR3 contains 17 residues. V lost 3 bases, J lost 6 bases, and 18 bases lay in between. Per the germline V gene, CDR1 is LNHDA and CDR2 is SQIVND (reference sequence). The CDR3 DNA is TGTGCCAGTAGTATTTACGACAGACAGGCCGGTAATTCACCCCTCCACTTT. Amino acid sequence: CASSIYDRQAGNSPLHF.

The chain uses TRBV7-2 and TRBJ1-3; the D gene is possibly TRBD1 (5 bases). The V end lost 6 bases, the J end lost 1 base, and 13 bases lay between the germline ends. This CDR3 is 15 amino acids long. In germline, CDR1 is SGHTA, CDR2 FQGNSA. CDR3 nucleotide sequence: TGTGCCAGCAGTCGGAAAAGGGGATCTGGAAACACCATATATTTT. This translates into CASSRKRGSGNTIYF.

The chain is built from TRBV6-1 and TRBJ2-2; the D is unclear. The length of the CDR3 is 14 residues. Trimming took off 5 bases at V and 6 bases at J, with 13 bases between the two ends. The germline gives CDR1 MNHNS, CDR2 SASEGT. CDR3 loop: CASSQSSSPGELFF. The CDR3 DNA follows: TGTGCCAGCAGTCAGTCCTCGTCCCCCGGGGAGCTGTTTTTT.

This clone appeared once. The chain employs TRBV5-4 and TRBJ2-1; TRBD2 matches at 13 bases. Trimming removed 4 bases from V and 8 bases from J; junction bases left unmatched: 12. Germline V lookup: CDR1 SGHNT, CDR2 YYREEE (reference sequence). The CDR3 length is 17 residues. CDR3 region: CASSPGTSGNAFDEQFF. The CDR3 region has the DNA TGTGCCAGCAGCCCTGGGACTAGCGGGAACGCATTCGATGAGCAGTTCTTC.

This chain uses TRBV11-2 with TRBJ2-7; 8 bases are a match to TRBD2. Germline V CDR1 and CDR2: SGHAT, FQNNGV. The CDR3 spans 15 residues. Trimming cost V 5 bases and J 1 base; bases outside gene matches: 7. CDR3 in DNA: TGTGCCAGCAGCCTTAGCGGGACTACGTCCTACGAGCAGTACTTC. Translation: CASSLSGTTSYEQYF.